A selection of T cell receptor beta chains follows, all from one sample in a study of cytomegalovirus exposure and HLA in healthy donors. Method: immunoSEQ multiplex PCR; TCRdb's copy keeps in-frame clones and lacks some. The profile shows about 70,000 clones, around 74% of them singletons. The sample was PBMCs. These receptors were taken from a human donor in good health. The CDR3 runs from the conserved cysteine through the conserved F or W. Each record gives: J gene, V gene, clone size, D gene, CDR3 protein, CDR3 DNA. The D gene is left open where the match is weak. Clone size appears in some rows only: once, few, many, or a class for an expanded clone.

>TRBJ1-2|TRBV7-6|.|.
CASSPGVGDKDYTF
TGTGCCAGCAGCCCCGGAGTCGGGGACAAGGACTACACCTTC
>TRBJ2-7|TRBV6-5|.|.
CASSSGTLPYEQYF
TGTGCCAGCAGTTCTGGGACACTTCCCTACGAGCAGTACTTC
>TRBJ2-1|TRBV7-8|.|TRBD2
CASSFGTRINEQFF
TGTGCCAGCAGCTTCGGGACTAGAATAAATGAGCAGTTCTTC
>TRBJ2-5|TRBV2|.|.
CASSGNRQETQYF
TGTGCCAGCAGTGGGAACAGACAAGAGACCCAGTACTTC
>TRBJ1-2|TRBV7-9|.|TRBD1
CASSLARDREVANYGYTF
TGTGCCAGCAGCTTAGCCCGGGACAGGGAAGTAGCTAACTATGGCTACACCTTC
>TRBJ1-2|TRBV7-9|.|.
CASSLYADGYTF
TGTGCCAGCAGCTTATATGCAGATGGCTACACCTTC
>TRBJ2-3|TRBV19|.|.
CASSPQGSTDTQYF
TGTGCCAGTAGTCCCCAGGGTAGCACAGATACGCAGTATTTT
>TRBJ1-1|TRBV18|.|.
CASSPTAKFEAFF
TGTGCCAGCTCACCAACAGCAAAATTCGAAGCTTTCTTT
>TRBJ2-1|TRBV9|.|TRBD2
CASSGGGSNEQFF
TGTGCCAGCAGCGGGGGCGGGAGCAATGAGCAGTTCTTC
>TRBJ2-5|TRBV5-1|.|.
CASGGNSDGQGEQYF
TGCGCCAGCGGGGGGAATTCGGACGGACAAGGGGAGCAGTACTTC
>TRBJ2-7|TRBV6-1|.|.
CASSEVTGYEQYF
TGTGCCAGCAGTGAAGTGACAGGCTACGAACAGTACTTC
>TRBJ1-1|TRBV30|.|.
CASASGVTEAFF
TGTGCCTCCGCCTCAGGGGTAACTGAAGCTTTCTTT
>TRBJ1-1|TRBV2|few|.
CASSARGRQNTEAFF
TGTGCCAGCAGTGCTCGGGGGAGGCAGAACACTGAAGCTTTCTTT
>TRBJ1-1|TRBV7-8|.|.
CASSLEGGRTEAFF
TGTGCCAGCAGCTTAGAAGGGGGAAGGACTGAAGCTTTCTTT
>TRBJ2-5|TRBV7-2|.|.
CASSLFGDQETQYF
TGTGCCAGCAGCTTATTCGGAGATCAAGAGACCCAGTACTTC
>TRBJ2-2|TRBV6-1|.|.
CASSEINSGELFF
TGTGCCAGCAGTGAAATAAATAGTGGGGAGCTGTTTTTT
>TRBJ1-5|TRBV9|.|.
CASSVEIGQPQHF
TGTGCCAGCAGCGTAGAGATCGGTCAGCCCCAGCATTTT
>TRBJ2-7|TRBV10-3|.|.
CAISEGLLGVYEQYF
TGTGCCATCAGTGAGGGGCTGCTAGGGGTCTACGAGCAGTACTTC
>TRBJ1-5|TRBV10-3|.|.
CAISESASPRQPQHF
TGTGCCATCAGTGAGTCGGCCTCGCCACGTCAGCCCCAGCATTTT